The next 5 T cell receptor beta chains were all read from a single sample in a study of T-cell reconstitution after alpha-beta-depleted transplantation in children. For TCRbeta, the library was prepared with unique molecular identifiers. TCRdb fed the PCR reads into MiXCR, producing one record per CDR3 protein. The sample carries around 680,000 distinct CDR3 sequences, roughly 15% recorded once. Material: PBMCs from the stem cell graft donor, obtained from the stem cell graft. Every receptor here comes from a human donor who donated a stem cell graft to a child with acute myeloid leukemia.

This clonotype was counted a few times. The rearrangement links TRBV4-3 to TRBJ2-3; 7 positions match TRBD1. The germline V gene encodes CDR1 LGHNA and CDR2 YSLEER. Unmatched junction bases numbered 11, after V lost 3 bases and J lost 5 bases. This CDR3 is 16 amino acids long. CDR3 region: CASSQLDRADRDTQYF. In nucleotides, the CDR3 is TGCGCCAGCAGCCAGCTCGACAGGGCAGATCGAGATACGCAGTATTTT.

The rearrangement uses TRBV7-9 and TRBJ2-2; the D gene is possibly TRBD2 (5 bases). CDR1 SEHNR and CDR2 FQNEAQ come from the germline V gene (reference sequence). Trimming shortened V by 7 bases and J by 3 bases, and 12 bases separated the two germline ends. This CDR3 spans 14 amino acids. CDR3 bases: TGTGCCAGCACGAGGGTCGCAGACACCGGGGAGCTGTTTTTT. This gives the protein CASTRVADTGELFF.

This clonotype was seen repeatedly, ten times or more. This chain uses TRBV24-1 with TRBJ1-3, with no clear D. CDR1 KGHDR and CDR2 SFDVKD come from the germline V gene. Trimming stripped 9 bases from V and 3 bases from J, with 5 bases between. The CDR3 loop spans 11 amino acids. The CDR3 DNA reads TGTGCCACCTCCTTTGGAAACACCATATATTTT. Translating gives CATSFGNTIYF.

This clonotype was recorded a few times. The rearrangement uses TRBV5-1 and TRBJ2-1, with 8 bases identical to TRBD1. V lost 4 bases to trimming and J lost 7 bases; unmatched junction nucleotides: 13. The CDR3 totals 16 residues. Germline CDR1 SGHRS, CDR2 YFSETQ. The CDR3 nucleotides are TGCGCCAGCAGCCGGAGACCGGGACAGGCTTCAAATGAGCAGTTCTTC. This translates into CASSRRPGQASNEQFF.

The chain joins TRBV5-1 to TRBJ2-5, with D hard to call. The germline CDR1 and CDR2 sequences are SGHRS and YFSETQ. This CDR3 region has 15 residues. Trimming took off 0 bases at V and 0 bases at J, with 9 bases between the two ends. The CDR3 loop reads CASSLGSRNQETQYF. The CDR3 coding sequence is TGCGCCAGCAGCTTGGGGTCACGAAACCAAGAGACCCAGTACTTC.